This T cell receptor (beta chain) is from a study of CD8 T cell repertoires and HIV-1 epitope variants. Study-level information: Tested: three Gag epitope families, Nef HW9 and YT9.

Sequencing used immunoSEQ multiplex PCR; TCRdb keeps in-frame clones, though not all of them. This sample yields some 1,900 clones, of which about 71% are seen a single time; over 40% belongs to the top ten. Remarks on this clone: Its matching antigen is unknown.

There are 15 residues in the CDR3. Germline V gene data show CDR1 as MNHEY and CDR2 as SVGAGI. The V and J ends lost 2 bases and 8 bases respectively, with 16 bases between them. This TCR derives from a male donor with HIV. The rearrangement uses TRBV6-5 and TRBJ2-1, with D possibly being TRBD1 (6 bases). Sequences were obtained from cultured CD8+ T cells derived from PBMCs. CDR3 loop: CASSYGGRGYDEQFF. As DNA, the CDR3 is TGTGCCAGCAGTTACGGGGGCAGGGGTTATGATGAGCAGTTCTTC.